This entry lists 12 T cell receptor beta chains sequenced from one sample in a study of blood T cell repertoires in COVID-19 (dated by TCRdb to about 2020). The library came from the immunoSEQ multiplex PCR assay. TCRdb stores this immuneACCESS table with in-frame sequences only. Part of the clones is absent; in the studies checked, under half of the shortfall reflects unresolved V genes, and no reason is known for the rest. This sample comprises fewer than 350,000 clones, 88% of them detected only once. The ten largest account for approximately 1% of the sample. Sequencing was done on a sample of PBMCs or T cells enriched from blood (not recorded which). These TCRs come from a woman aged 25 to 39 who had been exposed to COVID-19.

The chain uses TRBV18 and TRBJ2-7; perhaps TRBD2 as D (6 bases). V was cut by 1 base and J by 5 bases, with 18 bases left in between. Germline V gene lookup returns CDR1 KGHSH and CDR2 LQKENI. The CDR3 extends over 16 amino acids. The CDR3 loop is CASSPRRGGDRNEQYF. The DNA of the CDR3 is TGTGCCAGCTCACCACGTCGCGGCGGGGACCGGAACGAGCAGTACTTC.

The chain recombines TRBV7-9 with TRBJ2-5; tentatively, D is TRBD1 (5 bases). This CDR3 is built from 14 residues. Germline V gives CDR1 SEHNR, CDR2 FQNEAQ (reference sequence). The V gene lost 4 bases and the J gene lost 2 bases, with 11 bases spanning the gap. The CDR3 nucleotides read TGTGCCAGCAGCTGGGTTTCAGGGCAAGAGACCCAGTACTTC. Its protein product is CASSWVSGQETQYF.

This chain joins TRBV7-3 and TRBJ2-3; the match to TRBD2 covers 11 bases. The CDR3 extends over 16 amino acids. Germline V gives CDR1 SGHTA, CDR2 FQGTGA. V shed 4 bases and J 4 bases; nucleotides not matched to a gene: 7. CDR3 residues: CASSSQTSGDADTQYF. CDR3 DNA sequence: TGTGCCAGCAGCTCCCAGACTAGCGGGGACGCAGATACGCAGTATTTT.

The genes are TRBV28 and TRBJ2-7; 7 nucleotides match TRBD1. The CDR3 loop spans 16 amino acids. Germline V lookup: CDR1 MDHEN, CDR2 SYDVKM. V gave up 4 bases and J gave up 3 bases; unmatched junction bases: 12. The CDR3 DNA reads TGTGCCAGCAGTTCGCCGGGCCCGGGACAGAACTACGAGCAGTACTTC. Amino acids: CASSSPGPGQNYEQYF.

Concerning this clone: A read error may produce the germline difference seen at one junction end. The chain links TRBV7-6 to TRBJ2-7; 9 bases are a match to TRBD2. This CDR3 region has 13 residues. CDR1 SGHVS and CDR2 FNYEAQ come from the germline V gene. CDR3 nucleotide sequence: TGTGCCAGCAGCCTAGCGGGGCCTCGCGAGCAGTACTTC. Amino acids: CASSLAGPREQYF.

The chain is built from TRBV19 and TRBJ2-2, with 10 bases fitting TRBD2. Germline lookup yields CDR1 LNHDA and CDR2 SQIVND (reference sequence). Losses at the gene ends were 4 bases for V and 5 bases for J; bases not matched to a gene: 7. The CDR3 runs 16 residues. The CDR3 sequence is CASSSPGLAPTGELFF. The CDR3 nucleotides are TGTGCCAGTAGTAGCCCGGGACTAGCGCCAACCGGGGAGCTGTTTTTT.

CDR3 sequence (DNA): TGTGCCAGCAGCTTAGGGGGATTCGGCAATCAGCCCCAGCATTTT. This translates into CASSLGGFGNQPQHF. V is TRBV5-8 and J is TRBJ1-5, with a tentative D call TRBD1 (6 bases). This CDR3 comprises 15 residues. Trimming stripped 2 bases from V and 2 bases from J, with 11 bases between. CDR1 and CDR2 (germline): SGHTS, YDEGEE.

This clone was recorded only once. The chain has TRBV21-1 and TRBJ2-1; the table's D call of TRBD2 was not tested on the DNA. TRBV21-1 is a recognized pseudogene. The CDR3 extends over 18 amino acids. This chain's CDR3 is CASSTIPGTSGRAGEQFF. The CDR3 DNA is TGTGCCAGCAGCACCATCCCAGGGACTAGCGGGAGGGCCGGTGAGCAGTTCTTC.

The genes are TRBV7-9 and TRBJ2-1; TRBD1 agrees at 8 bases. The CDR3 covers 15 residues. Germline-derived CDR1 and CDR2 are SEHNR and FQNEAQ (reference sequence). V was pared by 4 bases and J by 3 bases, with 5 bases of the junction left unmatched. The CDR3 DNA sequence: TGTGCCAGCAGCTCAGGGACAGGATTCTACAATGAGCAGTTCTTC. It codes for CASSSGTGFYNEQFF.

In DNA form, the CDR3 reads TGTGCCAGCTCACCACAAGGGGTGGGGACAGACACTGAAGCTTTCTTT. Protein: CASSPQGVGTDTEAFF. The chain joins TRBV18 to TRBJ1-1; 7 bases align to TRBD1. Germline CDR1 KGHSH, CDR2 LQKENI. There are 16 residues in the CDR3. Losses at the gene ends were 1 base for V and 3 bases for J; bases not matched to a gene: 8.

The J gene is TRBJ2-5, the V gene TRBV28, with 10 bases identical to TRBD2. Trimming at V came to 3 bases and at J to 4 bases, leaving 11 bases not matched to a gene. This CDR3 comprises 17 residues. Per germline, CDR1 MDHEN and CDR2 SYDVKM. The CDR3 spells CASSFRLAGVVGETQYF. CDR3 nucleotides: TGTGCCAGCAGTTTTAGGCTAGCGGGAGTTGTCGGAGAGACCCAGTACTTC.

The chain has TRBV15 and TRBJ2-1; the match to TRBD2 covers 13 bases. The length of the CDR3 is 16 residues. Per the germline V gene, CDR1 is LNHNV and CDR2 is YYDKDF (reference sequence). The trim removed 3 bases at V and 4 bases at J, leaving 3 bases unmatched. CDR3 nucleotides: TGTGCCACCAGCAGGGCGGGACTAGCGGGATACAATGAGCAGTTCTTC. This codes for CATSRAGLAGYNEQFF. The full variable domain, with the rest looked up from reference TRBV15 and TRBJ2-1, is DAMVIQNPRYQVTQFGKPVTLSCSQTLNHNVMYWYQQKSSQAPKLLFHYYDKDFNNEADTPDNFQSRRPNTSFCFLDIRSPGLGDTAMYLCATSRAGLAGYNEQFFGPGTRLTVL.